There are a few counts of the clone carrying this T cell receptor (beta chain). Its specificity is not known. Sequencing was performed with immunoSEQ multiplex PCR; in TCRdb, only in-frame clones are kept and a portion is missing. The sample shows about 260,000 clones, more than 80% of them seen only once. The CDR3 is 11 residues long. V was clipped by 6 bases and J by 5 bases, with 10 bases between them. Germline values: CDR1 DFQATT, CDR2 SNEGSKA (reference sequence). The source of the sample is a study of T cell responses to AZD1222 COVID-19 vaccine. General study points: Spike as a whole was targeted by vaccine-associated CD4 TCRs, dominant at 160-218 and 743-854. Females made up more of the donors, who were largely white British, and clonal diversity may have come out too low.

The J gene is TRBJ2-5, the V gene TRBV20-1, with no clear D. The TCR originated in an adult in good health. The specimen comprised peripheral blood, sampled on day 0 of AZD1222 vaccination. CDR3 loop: CSAPERETQYF. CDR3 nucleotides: TGCAGTGCCCCGGAGAGGGAGACCCAGTACTTC.